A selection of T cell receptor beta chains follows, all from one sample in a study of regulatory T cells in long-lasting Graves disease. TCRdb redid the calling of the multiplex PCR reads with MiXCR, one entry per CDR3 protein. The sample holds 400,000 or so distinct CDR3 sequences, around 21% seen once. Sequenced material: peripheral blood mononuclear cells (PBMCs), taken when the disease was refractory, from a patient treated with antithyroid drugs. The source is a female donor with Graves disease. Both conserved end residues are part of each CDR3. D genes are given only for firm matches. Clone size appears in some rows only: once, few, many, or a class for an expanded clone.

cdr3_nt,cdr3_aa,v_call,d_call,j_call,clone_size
TGTGCCAGCTCACGTTTTACCGGCGACGAGCAGTACTTC,CASSRFTGDEQYF,TRBV18,.,TRBJ2-7,.
TGTGCCAGCAGCAACTGGGAGGCAGGGTTTAATGAAAAACTGTTTTTT,CASSNWEAGFNEKLFF,TRBV5-5,.,TRBJ1-4,.
TGTGCCAGCAGCTTAACGGGTTCGGGGGGACTAGCGCTCTCGAGCTCCTACGAGCAGTACTTC,CASSLTGSGGLALSSSYEQYF,TRBV7-3,TRBD2,TRBJ2-7,.
TGTGCCAGCAGCTTTCTGGGGTTACAGGGCACGGGAGAGACCCAGTACTTC,CASSFLGLQGTGETQYF,TRBV7-3,.,TRBJ2-5,.
TGTGCCAGTAGTATAGGCCCCACGGAGACCCAGTACTTC,CASSIGPTETQYF,TRBV19,.,TRBJ2-5,few
TGTGCCAGCAGCCGACAGGCGGGGCAGCCCCAACATTTT,CASSRQAGQPQHF,TRBV28,.,TRBJ1-5,many
TGTGCCAGCAGCCTGGACAGGGGACAGCAGTACTTC,CASSLDRGQQYF,TRBV11-2,TRBD1,TRBJ2-7,many
TGTGCCAGCAGCTCCCCAGGCAACCCTGAAGCTTTCTTT,CASSSPGNPEAFF,TRBV7-9,.,TRBJ1-1,many
TGTGCCAGCAGGTCCGGGACCTTGACGACTAGCGGGAGGGCTGACGAGCAGTACTTC,CASRSGTLTTSGRADEQYF,TRBV7-9,TRBD2,TRBJ2-7,.
TGTGCCAGCAGCTCGGACGACTCCTACGAGCAGTACTTC,CASSSDDSYEQYF,TRBV9,.,TRBJ2-7,.
TGTGCCTGGAGTTTTTACACCGGGGAGCTGTTTTTT,CAWSFYTGELFF,TRBV30,.,TRBJ2-2,few
TGTGCCAGCAGTGAAAGCGGGAGCTCCTACAATGAGCAGTTCTTC,CASSESGSSYNEQFF,TRBV2,TRBD2,TRBJ2-1,few
TGTGCCAGCAGTTTATATCTAGCCCCTCGGGAGGGCCGGTACGAGCAGTACTTC,CASSLYLAPREGRYEQYF,TRBV28,TRBD2,TRBJ2-7,many
TGTGCCAGCAGTCCGGCTCGGTCTGGGGCCAACGTCCTGACTTTC,CASSPARSGANVLTF,TRBV27,.,TRBJ2-6,few
TGTGCCAGCAGGGGACAGGGCGCATCCGAGACCCAGTACTTC,CASRGQGASETQYF,TRBV27,TRBD1,TRBJ2-5,many
TGCAGTGCTAGAGATCTCAGGCGGCAGGGCGACTTCGAGCAGTACTTC,CSARDLRRQGDFEQYF,TRBV20-1,.,TRBJ2-7,few
TGCAGTGCTAGACCCTCGGCAGGGGGCTGGAGGGAGACCCAGTACTTC,CSARPSAGGWRETQYF,TRBV20-1,TRBD1,TRBJ2-5,.
TGCAGCGTTGTGGTGGGAGGTACAAGCAATCAGCCCCAGCATTTT,CSVVVGGTSNQPQHF,TRBV29-1,.,TRBJ1-5,few
TGTGCCAGCAGCCCAACCGAAGGCCACTCCTACGAGCAGTACTTC,CASSPTEGHSYEQYF,TRBV13,.,TRBJ2-7,many
TGTGCCAGCAGGCGTAGACAGGGAAGCGAAAAACTGTTTTTT,CASRRRQGSEKLFF,TRBV12-3/TRBV12-4,TRBD1,TRBJ1-4,few
TGTGCCAGCAGCTTGGGGGTCGTAAGTGGGGAGACCCAGTACTTC,CASSLGVVSGETQYF,TRBV5-6,.,TRBJ2-5,.
TGTGCCAGCAGTGAATTATTGAACACTGAAGCTTTCTTT,CASSELLNTEAFF,TRBV25-1,.,TRBJ1-1,many
TGTGCCAGCTCACCAAGACCCCAGGGGAGTGAAAAACTGTTTTTT,CASSPRPQGSEKLFF,TRBV18,.,TRBJ1-4,few
TGTGCCAGCAGTGAAGGGACAACAAGAAACACTGAAGCTTTCTTT,CASSEGTTRNTEAFF,TRBV6-1,.,TRBJ1-1,many